Listed here are 20 T cell receptor beta chains from one sample, sequenced in a study of T cell changes during pregnancy in multiple sclerosis (dated by TCRdb to the late 2010s). Receptor amplification or capture employed the immunoSEQ multiplex PCR assay. This immuneACCESS table, as held by TCRdb, lists in-frame sequences with V and J called but not all clones. Of the missing ones, under half trace to an unresolved V gene in checked studies; the others have no known cause. The sample table records some 28,000 clones; approximately 88% of these occur just once. Less than 9% of the sample comes from the top ten. The specimen comprised CD8+ T cells from peripheral blood mononuclear cells, sampled before pregnancy. The receptor source for this set is a female donor with multiple sclerosis, enrolled in a pregnancy study.

The rearrangement joins TRBV27 to TRBJ2-7; maybe TRBD1 (6 bases). V was shortened by 8 bases and J by 5 bases, with 22 bases between the two germline ends. The CDR3 runs 15 residues. CDR1 is MNHEY and CDR2 is SMNVEV in the germline V gene (reference sequence). The CDR3 loop is CASAAPGTGYHEQYF. DNA of the CDR3: TGTGCCAGCGCCGCCCCCGGCACAGGGTACCACGAGCAGTACTTC.

V is TRBV30 and J is TRBJ1-1; D remains unclear. CDR3 length: 13 amino acids. The germline V gene encodes CDR1 GTSNPN and CDR2 SVGIG (reference sequence). V lost 2 bases, J lost 1 base, and 8 bases lay in between. CDR3 DNA sequence: TGTGCCTGGAGTTTACAGACGAACACTGAAGCTTTCTTT. It is translated as CAWSLQTNTEAFF.

The rearrangement joins TRBV4-3 to TRBJ2-1; the D gene is possibly TRBD2 (6 bases). This CDR3 has 18 residues. Trimming removed 0 bases from V and 2 bases from J, with 17 bases in between. Looked up from germline, CDR1 is LGHNA and CDR2 is YSLEER. Here the CDR3 reads CASSQDWVGSGTYNEQFF. DNA for the CDR3: TGCGCCAGCAGCCAAGATTGGGTCGGGAGCGGAACCTACAATGAGCAGTTCTTC.

The V and J genes are TRBV14 and TRBJ1-6; no clear D gene. V lost 4 bases, J lost 7 bases, and 8 bases lay in between. This CDR3 is 13 amino acids long. CDR1 and CDR2 from the germline V gene are SGHDN and FVKESK. The CDR3 DNA reads TGTGCCAGCAGCCTCACGGTCAATTCACCCCTCCACTTT. Translated: CASSLTVNSPLHF.

The chain couples TRBV5-8 to TRBJ2-2, with 8 bases identical to TRBD1. Germline-derived CDR1 and CDR2 are SGHTS and YDEGEE. This CDR3 is 16 amino acids long. V dropped 0 bases and J dropped 0; count of bases not matched to a gene: 1. CDR3 sequence (DNA): TGTGCCAGCAGCTTGGTGACAGGGGCGAACACCGGGGAGCTGTTTTTT. Translating it yields CASSLVTGANTGELFF.

V is TRBV9 and J is TRBJ2-3, with D unresolved. Germline values: CDR1 SGDLS, CDR2 YYNGEE. Trimming removed 0 bases from V and 0 bases from J, with 26 bases in between. The length of the CDR3 is 21 residues. The CDR3 DNA follows: TGTGCCAGCAGCGTAGCCCCCGTACCCCTCCCCGGCGGAACTAGCACAGATACGCAGTATTTT. This translates into CASSVAPVPLPGGTSTDTQYF.

The chain joins TRBV27 to TRBJ2-5, with TRBD2 matching 7 bases. The length of the CDR3 is 14 residues. V was pared by 4 bases and J by 3 bases, with 5 bases of the junction left unmatched. The germline CDR1 and CDR2 sequences are MNHEY and SMNVEV (reference sequence). CDR3 DNA: TGTGCCAGCAGTTGGGGGGGGACCGAAGAGACCCAGTACTTC. It is translated as CASSWGGTEETQYF.

The genes are TRBV5-8 and TRBJ1-6; 9 bases map to TRBD1. CDR3 length equals 14 residues. With 3 bases clipped from V and 10 bases from J, the junction kept 5 bases outside the gene matches. Germline CDR1 reads SGHTS; CDR2 reads YDEGEE. CDR3 DNA sequence: TGTGCCAGCAGCTCGGACAGGGGCCAATCACCCCTCCACTTT. Translated: CASSSDRGQSPLHF.

The J gene is TRBJ2-3, the V gene TRBV7-3, with D maybe TRBD1 (5 bases). Germline values: CDR1 SGHTA, CDR2 FQGTGA. The CDR3 sequence is 15 residues long. Trimming took off 5 bases at V and 0 bases at J, with 12 bases between the two ends. CDR3 amino acids: CASSQGRASTDTQYF. CDR3 nucleotides: TGTGCCAGCAGCCAGGGCAGGGCTAGCACAGATACGCAGTATTTT. The complete variable domain, with remaining parts taken from reference TRBV7-3 and TRBJ2-3, reads GAGVSQTPSNKVTEKGKYVELRCDPISGHTALYWYRQSLGQGPEFLIYFQGTGAADDSGLPNDRFFAVRPEGSVSTLKIQRTERGDSAVYLCASSQGRASTDTQYFGPGTRLTVL.

Ten or more counts support this clone. The V call is TRBV15, the J call TRBJ2-7; D not resolved. Between the trimmed V and J ends, which lost 0 bases and 1 base, there was a span of 13 bases. This CDR3 comprises 16 residues. Germline CDR1 LNHNV, CDR2 YYDKDF (reference sequence). The CDR3 bases are TGTGCCACCAGCAGAGATAGCAGCATTCCTTCCTACGAGCAGTACTTC. Its translation: CATSRDSSIPSYEQYF.

The rearrangement joins TRBV7-2 to TRBJ2-3, with 9 bases fitting TRBD2. CDR3 size: 15 residues. J gave up 0 bases and V 2 bases, and 0 bases lay outside the gene matches. Germline lookup yields CDR1 SGHTA and CDR2 FQGNSA. The CDR3 loop is CASSLLAGSTDTQYF. The CDR3 nucleotides are TGTGCCAGCAGCTTACTAGCGGGGAGCACAGATACGCAGTATTTT.

The chain has TRBV19 and TRBJ1-5, with D unclear. Trimming pared 2 bases from V and 0 bases from J, leaving 11 bases between. Germline V gene sequence: CDR1 LNHDA, CDR2 SQIVND (reference sequence). The CDR3 is 16 amino acids. The CDR3 loop reads CASSIWRIASNQPQHF. In nucleotides, the CDR3 is TGTGCCAGTAGTATATGGAGGATTGCTAGCAATCAGCCCCAGCATTTT.

This clone has only one observation. The rearrangement links TRBV5-6 to TRBJ2-1; TRBD2 might be the D (5 bases). The V end lost 0 bases, the J end lost 7 bases, and 11 bases lay between the germline ends. The CDR3 has 14 residues. Germline V gene sequence: CDR1 SGHDT, CDR2 YYEEEE. The DNA for the CDR3 is TGTGCCAGCAGCTTGGCCGTCGAGGGAAATGAGCAGTTCTTC. Its protein is CASSLAVEGNEQFF.

V gene TRBV7-9 combines with J gene TRBJ1-1; a possible D gene is TRBD1 (5 bases). V was trimmed by 4 bases and J by 7 bases, leaving 16 bases between them. The CDR3 has 14 amino acids. The germline V gene encodes CDR1 SEHNR and CDR2 FQNEAQ (reference sequence). The CDR3 DNA follows: TGTGCCAGCAGCTCATTCCAGGGCGCCGGTGAAGCTTTCTTT. Translation: CASSSFQGAGEAFF.

The J gene is TRBJ2-7, the V gene TRBV4-1; D perhaps matches TRBD1 (6 bases). CDR3 length equals 17 residues. Germline CDR1 and CDR2: MGHRA and YSYEKL. Trimming stripped 1 base from V and 1 base from J, with 17 bases between. The DNA of the CDR3 is TGCGCCAGCAGCCAAGCGACCACAGGGCTCCGATCCTACGAGCAGTACTTC. It encodes CASSQATTGLRSYEQYF.

This clone was recorded a few times. This chain links TRBV4-3 with TRBJ2-2, with 9 bases matching TRBD2. The germline gives CDR1 LGHNA, CDR2 YSLEER. Trimming removed 0 bases from V and 6 bases from J; junction bases left unmatched: 5. CDR3 length: 16 residues. CDR3 amino acids: CASSQDPAGGAGELFF. The DNA of the CDR3 is TGCGCCAGCAGCCAAGATCCGGCGGGGGGGGCCGGGGAGCTGTTTTTT.

J is TRBJ1-4 and V is TRBV6-1; 7 bases are a match to TRBD1. The CDR3 loop spans 15 amino acids. Germline CDR1 MNHNS, CDR2 SASEGT. The junction had 3 bases not matched to a gene; V was cut back by 1 base and J by 4 bases. The CDR3 sequence: CASSEEPGGNEKLFF. The CDR3 DNA sequence: TGTGCCAGCAGTGAAGAGCCAGGGGGTAATGAAAAACTGTTTTTT.

The chain joins TRBV6-6 to TRBJ1-1; 11 nucleotides agree with TRBD1. Trimming at V came to 2 bases and at J to 5 bases, leaving 7 bases not matched to a gene. Germline V gives CDR1 MNHNY, CDR2 SVGAGI (reference sequence). CDR3 length: 16 amino acids. The CDR3 here is CASSYPRDRGRTEAFF. CDR3 DNA: TGTGCCAGCAGTTACCCAAGGGACAGGGGGAGAACTGAAGCTTTCTTT.

J is TRBJ1-2 and V is TRBV13, with TRBD1 identical over 7 bases. V dropped 7 bases and J dropped 7; count of bases not matched to a gene: 6. The CDR3 has 12 amino acids. Germline V gives CDR1 PRHDT, CDR2 FYEKMQ (reference sequence). The CDR3 DNA reads TGTGCCAGCACCCAGGGGGTGGCTGGCTACACCTTC. The encoded protein is CASTQGVAGYTF. Drawing the rest from reference TRBV13 and TRBJ1-2, the complete variable domain is AAGVIQSPRHLIKEKRETATLKCYPIPRHDTVYWYQQGPGQDPQFLISFYEKMQSDKGSIPDRFSAQQFSDYHSELNMSSLELGDSALYFCASTQGVAGYTFGSGTRLTVV.

This chain uses TRBV11-2 with TRBJ2-7; possibly TRBD2 for D (6 bases). The CDR3 loop spans 15 amino acids. V was trimmed by 7 bases and J by 5 bases, leaving 21 bases between them. Looked up from germline, CDR1 is SGHAT and CDR2 is FQNNGV. The CDR3 protein is CASNYPVSSGDEQYF. CDR3 DNA sequence: TGTGCCAGCAATTACCCGGTTTCGTCGGGGGACGAGCAGTACTTC.